This T cell receptor (beta chain) appears in the sequencing data of a study of blood T cell repertoires in COVID-19. From germline, CDR1 is SNHLY and CDR2 FYNNEI. The CDR3 has 14 amino acids. Trimming removed 8 bases from V and 0 bases from J, with 11 bases in between. Measured with immunoSEQ multiplex PCR; TCRdb has only the in-frame clones, and not every one. This table holds just over 300,000 clones, around 92% found once. This clonotype was sampled from a woman in her twenties or thirties with COVID-19, enrolled during active disease. The specimen was peripheral blood. This chain connects TRBV2 to TRBJ1-3, with TRBD1 as a possible D gene (5 bases). This chain's CDR3 is CASGAENSGNTIYF. The CDR3 DNA sequence: TGTGCCAGCGGGGCAGAAAACTCTGGAAACACCATATATTTT.